Below are 15 T cell receptor beta chains sequenced from a single sample in a study of blood T cell repertoires in COVID-19. Data came from immunoSEQ multiplex PCR; TCRdb stores just in-frame clones and leaves some out. The data hold about 130,000 clones, with around 76% observed a single time. Sequences were obtained from peripheral blood. All receptors come from a human donor in a cohort sampled during active COVID-19.

V and J are TRBV3-1 (or the pseudogene TRBV3-2) and TRBJ1-1; D unresolved. The length of the CDR3 is 13 residues. CDR1 LGHDT and CDR2 YNNKEL come from the germline V gene (reference sequence). Trimming shortened V by 3 bases and J by 4 bases, and 9 bases separated the two germline ends. The chain's CDR3 is CASSQAGGTEAFF. The CDR3 coding sequence is TGTGCCAGCAGCCAGGCGGGTGGCACTGAAGCTTTCTTT.

Only one count was recorded for this clone. The rearrangement joins TRBV2 to TRBJ2-5; D is unclear. The germline V gene has CDR1 SNHLY and CDR2 FYNNEI. The CDR3 spans 11 residues. V was shortened by 4 bases and J by 5 bases, with 5 bases between the two germline ends. The CDR3 region is CASSVSETQYF. CDR3 nucleotide sequence: TGTGCCAGCAGTGTGTCGGAGACCCAGTACTTC.

The gene calls are TRBV30 and TRBJ2-5, with D tentatively TRBD1 (5 bases). Trimming left V 3 bases short and J 3 bases short, with 14 bases between. This CDR3 is built from 14 residues. Germline CDR1 reads GTSNPN; CDR2 reads SVGIG (reference sequence). CDR3 in DNA: TGTGCCTGGAGCTTCAGGGATAGGGAAGAGACCCAGTACTTC. Its translation: CAWSFRDREETQYF.

The chain recombines TRBV18 with TRBJ2-5; 11 bases fit TRBD1. The ends lost 3 bases at V and 5 bases at J; junction bases unmatched: 11. This CDR3 has 17 amino acids. CDR1 and CDR2 (germline): KGHSH, LQKENI. Written as DNA, the CDR3 is TGTGCCAGCTCACCCCTACCTGGACAGGGGGCAAGTGAGACCCAGTACTTC. As protein: CASSPLPGQGASETQYF.

The chain links TRBV6-5 to TRBJ2-7; 7 nucleotides align to TRBD1. V lost 7 bases to trimming and J lost 0 bases; unmatched junction nucleotides: 3. The germline gives CDR1 MNHEY, CDR2 SVGAGI. The CDR3 sequence is 13 residues long. CDR3 bases: TGTGCCAGCAAGGGACAGCGCTCCTACGAGCAGTACTTC. This encodes CASKGQRSYEQYF.

This chain connects TRBV28 to TRBJ1-5; 8 nucleotides line up with TRBD1. Per germline, CDR1 MDHEN and CDR2 SYDVKM. With 1 base clipped from V and 5 bases from J, the junction kept 13 bases outside the gene matches. CDR3 length: 18 amino acids. The CDR3 bases are TGTGCCAGCAGTTTATCAGGGGGCCTGGGGTCCATGGATCAGCCCCAGCATTTT. Translation gives CASSLSGGLGSMDQPQHF.

The CDR3 coding sequence is TGTGCCAGCAGCCTTCTCGGGAGGGGTGGCCACGAGCAGTACTTC. It yields the protein CASSLLGRGGHEQYF. The chain uses TRBV3-1 (or the pseudogene TRBV3-2) and TRBJ2-7; 8 bases map to TRBD2. The CDR3 spans 15 residues. After removal of 4 bases from V and 5 bases from J, the junction contained 10 bases not matched to a gene. The V gene's germline CDR1 is LGHDT and CDR2 YNNKEL (reference sequence).

This clone showed up just a few times. The chain has TRBV10-1 and TRBJ1-1, with D unclear. V lost 5 bases, J lost 1 base, and 8 bases lay in between. CDR1 and CDR2 from the germline V gene are WNHNN and SYGVQD (reference sequence). The CDR3 is made up of 13 amino acids. CDR3 DNA: TGCGCCAGCAGTCCTTTGCGGAACACTGAAGCTTTCTTT. As protein: CASSPLRNTEAFF.

The V call is TRBV3-1 (or the pseudogene TRBV3-2), the J call TRBJ1-2, with 7 nucleotides matching TRBD1. V trimming: 8 bases; J trimming: 7 bases; junction bases outside the gene matches: 10. Germline assignment: CDR1 LGHDT and CDR2 YNNKEL (reference sequence). The CDR3 runs 13 residues. CDR3 DNA sequence: TGTGCCAGCGCTTCTAGGGGGCGCACTGGCTACACCTTC. It codes for CASASRGRTGYTF.

The chain has TRBV30 and TRBJ1-5, with 8 bases that match TRBD1. The J segment lost 3 bases and the V segment lost 1 base, leaving 5 bases of the junction unmatched. Germline assignment: CDR1 GTSNPN and CDR2 SVGIG (reference sequence). The CDR3 extends over 15 amino acids. In DNA form, the CDR3 reads TGTGCCTGGAGTGGACAGGGGCTTTTCAATCAGCCCCAGCATTTT. This translates into CAWSGQGLFNQPQHF.

V and J are TRBV27 and TRBJ2-5, with TRBD1 matching 7 bases. From germline, CDR1 is MNHEY and CDR2 SMNVEV (reference sequence). The CDR3 consists of 14 residues. Trimming at V came to 5 bases and at J to 2 bases, leaving 5 bases not matched to a gene. The chain's CDR3 is CASSPRTGQETQYF. The CDR3 region has the DNA TGTGCCAGCAGTCCCCGGACAGGACAAGAGACCCAGTACTTC.

This clone was observed a few times. The rearrangement links TRBV2 to TRBJ1-3; D possibly corresponds to TRBD1 (5 bases). The CDR3 extends over 16 amino acids. Germline V gene lookup returns CDR1 SNHLY and CDR2 FYNNEI. Trimming pared 8 bases from V and 0 bases from J, leaving 17 bases between. The CDR3: CASWGEGTSSGNTIYF. In DNA form, the CDR3 reads TGTGCCAGCTGGGGGGAAGGAACTTCCTCTGGAAACACCATATATTTT.

J is TRBJ2-5 and V is TRBV11-2, with 7 bases identical to TRBD1. Germline lookup yields CDR1 SGHAT and CDR2 FQNNGV. V lost 4 bases to trimming and J lost 3 bases; unmatched junction nucleotides: 5. The CDR3 covers 14 residues. The CDR3 DNA follows: TGTGCCAGCAGCTCAGCCGACAGGGAAGAGACCCAGTACTTC. Residues: CASSSADREETQYF. The complete variable domain, with remaining parts taken from reference TRBV11-2 and TRBJ2-5, reads EAGVAQSPRYKIIEKRQSVAFWCNPISGHATLYWYQQILGQGPKLLIQFQNNGVVDDSQLPKDRFSAERLKGVDSTLKIQPAKLEDSAVYLCASSSADREETQYFGPGTRLLVL.

This chain joins TRBV19 and TRBJ2-7; TRBD2 is a possible D gene (6 bases). Looked up from germline, CDR1 is LNHDA and CDR2 is SQIVND (reference sequence). V lost 1 base and J lost 2, with 12 bases in between. The CDR3 extends over 15 amino acids. The chain's CDR3 is CASSIAEGSTYEQYF. Here the CDR3 DNA reads TGTGCCAGTAGTATAGCGGAGGGAAGCACCTACGAGCAGTACTTC. Variable domain in full (rest from reference TRBV19 and TRBJ2-7): DGGITQSPKYLFRKEGQNVTLSCEQNLNHDAMYWYRQDPGQGLRLIYYSQIVNDFQKGDIAEGYSVSREKKESFPLTVTSAQKNPTAFYLCASSIAEGSTYEQYFGPGTRLTVT.

This chain links TRBV13 with TRBJ2-1; 7 bases agree with TRBD2. Trimming cost V 5 bases and J 2 bases; bases outside gene matches: 9. Germline V lookup: CDR1 PRHDT, CDR2 FYEKMQ (reference sequence). The CDR3 loop spans 16 amino acids. This CDR3 is CASSLSGAGTYNEQFF. The CDR3 nucleotides are TGTGCCAGCAGCCTCTCCGGAGCGGGGACCTACAATGAGCAGTTCTTC.